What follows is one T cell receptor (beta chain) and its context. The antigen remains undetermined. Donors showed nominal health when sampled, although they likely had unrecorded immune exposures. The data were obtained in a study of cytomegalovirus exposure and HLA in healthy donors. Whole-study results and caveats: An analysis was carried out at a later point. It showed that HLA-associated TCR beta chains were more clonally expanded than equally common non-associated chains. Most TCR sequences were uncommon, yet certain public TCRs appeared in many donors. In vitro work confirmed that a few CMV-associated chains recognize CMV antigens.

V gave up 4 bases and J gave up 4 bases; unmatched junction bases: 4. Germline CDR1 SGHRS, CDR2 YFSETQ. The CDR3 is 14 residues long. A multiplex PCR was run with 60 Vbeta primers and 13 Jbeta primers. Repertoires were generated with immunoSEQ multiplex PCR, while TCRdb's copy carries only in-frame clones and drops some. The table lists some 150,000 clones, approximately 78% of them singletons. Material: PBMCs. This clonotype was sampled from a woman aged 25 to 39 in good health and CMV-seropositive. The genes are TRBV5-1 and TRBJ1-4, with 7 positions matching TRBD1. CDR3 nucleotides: TGCGCCAGCAGCCCAGGACAGGATAATGAAAAACTGTTTTTT. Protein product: CASSPGQDNEKLFF.